Following are 8 T cell receptor beta chains from one sample sequenced in a study of a mutant IDH1 vaccine in newly diagnosed glioma. The time point was: week 35, safety follow-up. The content of each vaccine dose was 300 ug of mutant IDH1 20-mer peptide, and topical imiquimod accompanied it. The antigens for these receptors are not known. Profiling relied on immunoSEQ multiplex PCR, and the TCRdb table lists in-frame clones only, not all of them. This repertoire shows about 60,000 clones, 80% to 90% found once; its top ten account for about 4%. This material consisted of PBMCs, taken from a glioma patient whose treatment included an IDH1 peptide vaccine. Receptors were obtained from a man aged 25-45 years with glioma.

This clone has just a few counts. The CDR3 DNA reads as TGTGCCAGCAGTGTAGAGGGGGCGAACACCGGGGAGCTGTTTTTT. Its protein product is CASSVEGANTGELFF. The chain couples TRBV6-4 to TRBJ2-2, with a weak D call TRBD1 (6 bases). The CDR3 covers 15 residues. V lost 4 bases and J 0 bases, leaving 9 bases between the germline ends. Germline V CDR1 and CDR2: MRHNA, SNTAGT.

The gene calls are TRBV4-2 and TRBJ1-2, with D perhaps matching TRBD1 (6 bases). CDR1 is LGHNA, CDR2 YNFKEQ, per germline. V lost 0 bases and J lost 0, with 14 bases in between. The CDR3 length is 17 residues. Here the CDR3 reads CASSQDQGKGPNYGYTF. The CDR3 DNA is TGTGCCAGCAGCCAAGATCAGGGGAAGGGCCCTAACTATGGCTACACCTTC.

The rearrangement uses TRBV5-1 and TRBJ2-5; 13 bases are shared with TRBD2. This CDR3 has 16 residues. Germline V gene data show CDR1 as SGHRS and CDR2 as YFSETQ. V was clipped by 4 bases and J by 1 base; unmatched bases: 4. The chain's CDR3 is CASSKGLAGLQETQYF. Written as DNA, the CDR3 is TGCGCCAGCAGCAAGGGACTAGCGGGGCTCCAAGAGACCCAGTACTTC.

The chain links TRBV7-9 to TRBJ2-2; D not certain. Germline CDR1 reads SEHNR; CDR2 reads FQNEAQ (reference sequence). V was trimmed by 5 bases and J by 7 bases, leaving 14 bases between them. This CDR3 comprises 14 residues. The CDR3 spells CASSPTVGGGELFF. For the CDR3, the DNA is TGTGCCAGCAGCCCCACTGTGGGTGGCGGGGAGCTGTTTTTT.

The rearrangement links TRBV15 to TRBJ2-1; 8 nucleotides line up with TRBD1. This CDR3 comprises 18 residues. The V and J ends lost 0 bases and 8 bases, in that order; junction bases with no gene match: 15. Germline loops: CDR1 LNHNV, CDR2 YYDKDF (reference sequence). The CDR3 loop is CATSRDFGADRGGDEQFF. The CDR3, as DNA: TGTGCCACCAGCAGAGATTTTGGGGCTGACAGGGGAGGCGATGAGCAGTTCTTC.

The rearrangement joins TRBV5-6 to TRBJ2-5; D remains ambiguous. Germline CDR1 is SGHDT and CDR2 is YYEEEE. V was clipped by 0 bases and J by 3 bases, with 9 bases between them. The CDR3 length is 14 residues. The CDR3 sequence: CASSLGGTKETQYF. CDR3 nucleotides: TGTGCCAGCAGCTTGGGGGGTACTAAAGAGACCCAGTACTTC. The whole variable domain, filled in from reference TRBV5-6 and TRBJ2-5, reads DAGVTQSPTHLIKTRGQQVTLRCSPKSGHDTVSWYQQALGQGPQFIFQYYEEEERQRGNFPDRFSGHQFPNYSSELNVNALLLGDSALYLCASSLGGTKETQYFGPGTRLLVL.

The chain employs TRBV12-5 and TRBJ1-2; no clear D. The CDR3 runs to 16 residues. The germline V and J ends were trimmed by 4 bases and 8 bases, with 23 bases remaining between them. The V gene's germline CDR1 is LGHNT and CDR2 FRNRAP. CDR3 nucleotide sequence: TGTGCTAGTGGTTACAGCTCATCAAGCCCCCAGCGGGGCTACACCTTC. Protein sequence: CASGYSSSSPQRGYTF. The full variable domain, in which reference TRBV12-5 and TRBJ1-2 provide the parts outside the CDR3, is DARVTQTPRHKVTEMGQEVTMRCQPILGHNTVFWYRQTMMQGLELLAYFRNRAPLDDSGMPKDRFSAEMPDATLATLKIQPSEPRDSAVYFCASGYSSSSPQRGYTFGSGTRLTVV.

This sequence joins TRBV7-2 and TRBJ1-5; D is unclear. Trimming removed 3 bases from V and 0 bases from J, with 6 bases in between. The V gene's germline CDR1 is SGHTA and CDR2 FQGNSA. This CDR3 is built from 14 residues. The CDR3 protein is CASSFYGSNQPQHF. The CDR3 region has the DNA TGTGCCAGCAGCTTTTACGGTAGCAATCAGCCCCAGCATTTT.